The next 4 T cell receptor beta chains were all read from a single sample in a study of blood T cell repertoires in COVID-19. Sequencing used immunoSEQ multiplex PCR; TCRdb keeps in-frame clones, though not all of them. The sample includes a few hundred thousand clones, about 88% of them seen just once. The sample was peripheral blood. These receptors came from a woman aged 25-40 years with COVID-19, enrolled during active disease.

This clone occurred once. This chain uses TRBV7-3 with TRBJ2-3; D may be TRBD2 (5 bases). The germline gives CDR1 SGHTA, CDR2 FQGTGA. The CDR3 covers 12 residues. Trimming left V 0 bases short and J 8 bases short, with 6 bases between. In nucleotides, the CDR3 is TGTGCCAGCAGCTTAACGGCGGGTACGCAGTATTTT. It encodes CASSLTAGTQYF.

The genes are TRBV28 and TRBJ2-7; the match to TRBD2 covers 11 bases. V dropped 4 bases and J dropped 3; count of bases not matched to a gene: 5. CDR1 and CDR2 from the germline V gene are MDHEN and SYDVKM. CDR3 length: 15 amino acids. Here the CDR3 reads CASSSTSGKVYEQYF. The CDR3 DNA reads TGTGCCAGCAGTTCGACTAGCGGGAAGGTCTACGAGCAGTACTTC.

The chain combines TRBV3-1 (or the pseudogene TRBV3-2) with TRBJ1-2; D unresolved. CDR1 LGHDT and CDR2 YNNKEL come from the germline V gene (reference sequence). Trimming left V 3 bases short and J 3 bases short, with 11 bases between. This CDR3 has 14 residues. The CDR3 is CASSHRGADYGYTF. DNA for the CDR3: TGTGCCAGCAGCCACCGGGGTGCGGACTATGGCTACACCTTC.

The V call is TRBV7-8, the J call TRBJ2-1; TRBD2 might be the D (6 bases). Germline V CDR1 and CDR2: SGHVS, FQNEAQ. This CDR3 spans 15 amino acids. Trimming left V 1 base short and J 7 bases short, with 14 bases between. The CDR3 sequence is CASSLVGGKNNEQFF. CDR3 bases: TGTGCCAGCAGCTTAGTAGGCGGGAAGAATAATGAGCAGTTCTTC.